This TCR beta chain was sequenced during a study of cytomegalovirus exposure and HLA in healthy donors. PCR employed 60 Vbeta and 13 Jbeta primers. The data were produced by immunoSEQ multiplex PCR, yet TCRdb's version contains in-frame clones alone and is incomplete. The sample data list 130,000 or so clones. Germline V lookup: CDR1 SGDLS, CDR2 YYNGEE. V lost 3 bases to trimming and J lost 0 bases; unmatched junction nucleotides: 11. This CDR3 comprises 18 residues. This chain uses TRBV9 with TRBJ1-3; 8 bases fit TRBD1. The sequenced material came from PBMCs. This clonotype was obtained from a man younger than 30 in good health and CMV-seronegative. For the CDR3, the DNA is TGTGCCAGCAGCGAAGAACAGGGGGGCTATGGCTCTGGAAACACCATATATTTT. Translated: CASSEEQGGYGSGNTIYF.